What follows are 3 T cell receptor beta chains derived from one specimen sequenced in a study of control samples from healthy donors and cancer patients. Some clones are missing from TCRdb's copy, which holds only in-frame ones; the method was immunoSEQ multiplex PCR. The repertoire includes some 100,000 clones, about 88% of them detected once, and roughly 18% sits in the top ten. Input material: blood. Receptors were obtained from a woman between 50 and 59 years old in good health.

This chain joins TRBV7-2 and TRBJ2-5; perhaps TRBD2 as D (6 bases). V was trimmed by 8 bases and J by 5 bases, leaving 21 bases between them. The germline CDR1 and CDR2 sequences are SGHTA and FQGNSA. The CDR3 has 15 residues. CDR3 in amino acids: CASSPGGPIAETQYF. In DNA, the CDR3 is TGTGCCAGCTCCCCCGGGGGACCCATTGCGGAGACCCAGTACTTC.

This clone appeared once. V usage is TRBV2 and J usage is TRBJ2-5, with 10 bases aligning to TRBD1. The V gene end was trimmed by 6 bases and the J gene end by 0 bases; junction bases not matched to a gene: 4. The CDR3 has 15 residues. The germline gives CDR1 SNHLY, CDR2 FYNNEI. The CDR3, as DNA: TGTGCCAGCAGACGACAGGGGGCTAACCAAGAGACCCAGTACTTC. It is translated as CASRRQGANQETQYF.

This chain links TRBV9 with TRBJ1-5; TRBD1 aligns across 10 bases. Germline V lookup: CDR1 SGDLS, CDR2 YYNGEE. J lost 2 bases, V lost 3 bases, and 5 bases had no gene match. This CDR3 has 16 amino acids. The CDR3 here is CASSAGTGVGNQPQHF. The CDR3 coding sequence is TGTGCCAGCAGCGCCGGGACAGGGGTTGGCAATCAGCCCCAGCATTTT.